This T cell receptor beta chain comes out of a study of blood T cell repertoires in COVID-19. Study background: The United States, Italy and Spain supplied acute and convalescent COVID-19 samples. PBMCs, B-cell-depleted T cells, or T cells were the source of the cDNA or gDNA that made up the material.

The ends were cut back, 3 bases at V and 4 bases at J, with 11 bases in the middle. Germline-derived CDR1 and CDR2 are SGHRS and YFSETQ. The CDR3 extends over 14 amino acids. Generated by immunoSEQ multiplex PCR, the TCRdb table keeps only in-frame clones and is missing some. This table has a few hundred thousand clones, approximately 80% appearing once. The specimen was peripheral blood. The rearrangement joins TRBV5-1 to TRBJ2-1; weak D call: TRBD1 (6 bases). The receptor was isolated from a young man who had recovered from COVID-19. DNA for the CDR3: TGCGCCAGCAGCTCAAACGGACAGTACAATGAGCAGTTCTTC. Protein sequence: CASSSNGQYNEQFF.